Each of the 29 T cell receptor beta chains below was sequenced from the same sample in a study of tumor and adjacent non-tumor tissue in lung cancer (dated by TCRdb to 2017 to 2018). The library came from multiplex PCR. The sequencing machine was an Illumina HiSeq 2500. TCRbeta libraries were constructed through three rounds of nested PCR with primers (Table S4) according to protocols adapted from ARM-PCR. TCRdb reprocessed the public reads (quality trimming at Q25 with fastp, clone calling with MiXCR) and kept in-frame beta chains. Every entry covers one CDR3 protein and lists the most common genes and DNA from its rows. For this sample the table gives more than 120,000 distinct CDR3 sequences, of which approximately 64% were detected only once. About 18% of the sample lies in the top ten. RNA was isolated from bulk, unsorted tissue, and RNA quality was assessed with a NanoDrop ND-1000 and an Agilent 2100.

Sequenced input: lung tumor tissue. The receptors derive from a man between 60 and 70 years old with small cell lung cancer.

The table lists this clonotype with a few counts. The chain couples TRBV20-1 to TRBJ2-3; the match to TRBD2 covers 10 bases. CDR3 length equals 15 residues. Looked up from germline, CDR1 is DFQATT and CDR2 is SNEGSKA (reference sequence). J gave up 1 base and V 1 base, and 2 bases lay outside the gene matches. In DNA form, the CDR3 reads TGCAGTGCTAGAGTTCTAGCGGGAGGCACAGATACGCAGTATTTT. Protein product: CSARVLAGGTDTQYF.

In its sample, this clonotype was seen a few times. At one end, the junction sequence differs from germline, possibly due to a read error. The gene calls are TRBV20-1 and TRBJ2-7; D might be TRBD1 or TRBD2, each matching 5 bases. This CDR3 is built from 15 residues. Germline values: CDR1 DFQATT, CDR2 SNEGSKA (reference sequence). CDR3 loop: CNAKGVSAGSYEQYF. In nucleotides, the CDR3 is TGCAATGCCAAAGGGGTCTCCGCGGGCTCCTACGAACAGTACTTC.

In regard to this clonotype: The germline gene is not matched at one end of the junction; a read error may be the cause. The chain has TRBV6-6 and TRBJ2-2, with D hard to call. Looked up from germline, CDR1 is MNHNY and CDR2 is SVGAGI (reference sequence). This CDR3 region has 13 residues. CDR3 in amino acids: CANSSSNTGELFF. In nucleotides, the CDR3 is TGTGCCAACAGTAGCTCGAACACCGGGGAGCTGTTTTTT.

This clonotype was counted many times. The rearrangement links TRBV5-6 to TRBJ2-4; no definite D call. V dropped 4 bases and J dropped 0 bases, with 11 bases sitting between them. The CDR3 covers 15 residues. Germline V gives CDR1 SGHDT, CDR2 YYEEEE. This chain's CDR3 is CASSLDGLAKNIQYF. CDR3 bases: TGTGCCAGCAGCCTGGACGGGCTAGCCAAAAACATTCAGTACTTC.

There are a few counts of this clonotype. V usage is TRBV12-3 or TRBV12-4 and J usage is TRBJ2-7, with TRBD2 matching 7 bases. V dropped 3 bases and J dropped 3; count of bases not matched to a gene: 2. The CDR3 sequence is 13 residues long. CDR3 sequence reads: CASSFGDYYEQYV. As DNA, the CDR3 is TGTGCCAGCAGTTTTGGGGACTACTACGAGCAGTACGTC.

With respect to this clonotype: Possible read error: a much larger clone is one base away. The CDR3 end shows no conserved phenylalanine or tryptophan, and so a read error is likely. The chain carries TRBV20-1 and TRBJ2-3; the match to TRBD2 covers 10 bases. The length of the CDR3 is 14 residues. Germline V CDR1 and CDR2: DFQATT, SNEGSKA (reference sequence). The V gene end was trimmed by 1 base and the J gene end by 10 bases; junction bases not matched to a gene: 8. The CDR3 DNA is TGCAGTGCTAGAGGGAGTCTAGCGGGAGTTGCGCAGTATTTG. It codes for CSARGSLAGVAQYL.

This clonotype was counted between two and nine times. The gene calls are TRBV5-4 and TRBJ1-6; no firm D call. Trimming removed 2 bases at V and 8 bases at J, with 5 bases between. Germline CDR1 is SGHNT and CDR2 is YYREEE (reference sequence). This CDR3 region has 12 residues. This CDR3 reads CASSLTDSPLHF. Written as DNA, the CDR3 is TGTGCCAGCAGCTTAACGGATTCACCCCTCCACTTT.

This clonotype was recorded only once. With a much larger clone just one base away, this may be a read error. This chain links TRBV6-5 with TRBJ2-7, with TRBD1 as a possible D gene (6 bases). The CDR3 has 14 residues. Trimming took off 5 bases at V and 0 bases at J, with 11 bases between the two ends. CDR1 is MNHEY and CDR2 is SVGAGI in the germline V gene. The CDR3 DNA follows: TGTGCCAGCAGTGACAGGCGTTCCTCCTACGAGCAGTACTTC. Translating it yields CASSDRRSSYEQYF.

The V call is TRBV29-1, the J call TRBJ2-7; 8 nucleotides agree with TRBD1. This CDR3 comprises 13 residues. In germline, CDR1 is SQVTM, CDR2 ANQGSEA. Trimming took 5 bases from V and 6 from J; bases not matched to a gene: 9. The CDR3, as DNA: TGCAGCGTTAAAGGGGACAGGAGGCCCGAGCAGTACTTC. Translating gives CSVKGDRRPEQYF.

At least ten counts were recorded for this clonotype. The V call is TRBV20-1, the J call TRBJ2-5, with TRBD1 as a possible D gene (5 bases). The CDR3 totals 13 residues. Looked up from germline, CDR1 is DFQATT and CDR2 is SNEGSKA (reference sequence). V shed 4 bases and J shed 5 bases, with 14 bases lying between them. CDR3 protein: CSAIGPRQETQYF. Here the CDR3 DNA reads TGCAGTGCTATCGGACCTAGACAGGAGACCCAGTACTTC.

This clonotype was counted a single time. Possible read error: a much larger clone is one base away. V usage is TRBV10-3 and J usage is TRBJ2-5; 9 bases match TRBD2. This CDR3 contains 15 residues. CDR1 is ENHRY, CDR2 SYGVKD, per germline. CDR3 nucleotide sequence: TGTGCCATCTGTGAGGGTGGAGCGGGAGGTCAGACCCAGTACTTC. Translating gives CAICEGGAGGQTQYF.

The V call is TRBV5-6, the J call TRBJ2-1; D is ambiguous. With 0 bases removed from V and 8 bases from J, the gap between germline ends came to 9 bases. Germline CDR1 is SGHDT and CDR2 is YYEEEE. The CDR3 totals 13 residues. CDR3 protein: CASSLDHEYEQFF. The CDR3, as DNA: TGTGCCAGCAGCTTGGACCACGAGTATGAGCAGTTCTTC. Supplemented by reference TRBV5-6 and TRBJ2-1, the full variable domain reads DAGVTQSPTHLIKTRGQQVTLRCSPKSGHDTVSWYQQALGQGPQFIFQYYEEEERQRGNFPDRFSGHQFPNYSSELNVNALLLGDSALYLCASSLDHEYEQFFGPGTRLTVL.

This clonotype came up a few times. This may come from a read error, since a much larger clone is one base off. The chain combines TRBV20-1 with TRBJ1-1; 8 positions agree with TRBD1. Germline V gene lookup returns CDR1 DFQATT and CDR2 SNEGSKA (reference sequence). This CDR3 region has 16 residues. V was clipped by 4 bases and J by 5 bases; unmatched bases: 15. The CDR3 bases are TGCAGTGCTAACTCTGGCCAGGGGGCGAATCGGACTGAAGCTTTCTTT. This codes for CSANSGQGANRTEAFF.

In regard to this clonotype: Germline and junction disagree at one end, which may indicate a read error. CDR3 region: CASSLVQDLNTRELFF. CDR3 coding DNA: TGTGCCAGCAGCTTAGTCCAGGACTTGAACACCAGGGAGCTGTTTTTT. The chain has TRBV7-8 and TRBJ2-2; TRBD2 might be the D (5 bases). CDR1 SGHVS and CDR2 FQNEAQ come from the germline V gene. CDR3 length equals 16 residues.

Details on this clonotype: At one end, the junction sequence differs from germline, possibly due to a read error. The J gene is TRBJ2-1, the V gene TRBV20-1; D unresolved. Germline CDR1 and CDR2: DFQATT and SNEGSKA (reference sequence). CDR3 length: 15 residues. DNA of the CDR3: TGCAGTGCTGAGCCGTGGCAGACCACCTACAATGAGCACTTCTTC. This encodes CSAEPWQTTYNEHFF.

Worth noting for this clonotype: The CDR3 does not end in the conserved phenylalanine or tryptophan, so this is likely a read error. The DNA is left out, because the CDR3 cannot be placed on it with certainty; the CDR3 is given as TCRdb lists it. J is TRBJ2-1 and V is TRBV6-9; whether TRBD1, the table's D call, matches the DNA was not checked. Germline V gene sequence: CDR1 MNHGY, CDR2 SVAAGI. The CDR3 has 14 residues if both end residues are counted. The CDR3 sequence is CANPGDPQSNEDFI.

In the case of this clonotype: Compared with germline, one end of the junction differs, possibly owing to a read error. The V and J genes are TRBV6-2 or TRBV6-3 and TRBJ2-7; D not resolved. CDR1 is MNHEY and CDR2 is SVGEGT in the germline V gene. CDR3 length: 11 residues. CDR3 in amino acids: CASSWIGERYF. The CDR3 bases are TGTGCCAGCTCGTGGATCGGCGAGCGGTACTTC.

The rearrangement links TRBV12-3 or TRBV12-4 to TRBJ2-1; D perhaps matches TRBD2 (6 bases). The length of the CDR3 is 17 residues. V lost 4 bases, J lost 6 bases, and 22 bases lay in between. The CDR3 DNA is TGTGCCAGCAGTTGGGACGAGGGACTCAACAAGGTCAATGAGCAGTTCTTC. It codes for CASSWDEGLNKVNEQFF.

This clonotype was seen only a few times. The genes are TRBV6-2 or TRBV6-3 and TRBJ1-1; D not resolved. Germline CDR1 MNHEY, CDR2 SVGEGT. The CDR3 contains 13 residues. V shed 5 bases and J shed 5 bases, with 12 bases lying between them. The CDR3 nucleotides read TGTGCCAGCAGTCGACAAGTCGGTACTGAAGCTTTCTTT. It specifies CASSRQVGTEAFF.

A remark on this clonotype: This may be a read error, as it is one base from a much larger clone. DNA of the CDR3: TGTGCCAGCAGTGAAGCCACCCAGGTTGGGGCCAACGCCCTGACTTTC. It specifies CASSEATQVGANALTF. The gene calls are TRBV2 and TRBJ2-6; TRBD1 might be the D (5 bases). Germline-derived CDR1 and CDR2 are SNHLY and FYNNEI. The CDR3 is made up of 16 amino acids.

This sequence joins TRBV12-3 or TRBV12-4 and TRBJ2-2; D might be TRBD2 (5 bases). The ends were cut back, 7 bases at V and 0 bases at J, with 12 bases in the middle. The length of the CDR3 is 15 residues. As DNA, the CDR3 is TGTGCCAGCATCCCGGGAAGCGCGAACACCGGGGAGCTGTTTTTT. It encodes CASIPGSANTGELFF.

For this clonotype: A clone one base away is much larger, so this may be a read error. The chain has TRBV30 and TRBJ1-3; D not certain. The CDR3 has 14 residues. Germline V gives CDR1 GTSNPN, CDR2 SVGIG (reference sequence). Trimming took off 8 bases at V and 0 bases at J, with 14 bases between the two ends. The CDR3 sequence: CARGWSGSGNTIYF. The CDR3 region has the DNA TGTGCCCGAGGGTGGTCGGGCTCTGGAAACACCATATATTTT.

At least ten counts were recorded for this clonotype. V and J are TRBV29-1 and TRBJ2-1; possible D gene TRBD1, 5 bases. Trimming cost V 1 base and J 2 bases, with 12 bases left between them. Germline CDR1 SQVTM, CDR2 ANQGSEA. The CDR3 is 15 amino acids. The CDR3 sequence: CSVEGGADTYNEQFF. The CDR3 DNA follows: TGCAGCGTTGAAGGTGGGGCTGATACCTACAATGAGCAGTTCTTC.

In the case of this clonotype: One end of the junction does not line up with germline, which may come from a read error. The chain links TRBV11-2 to TRBJ1-2; 9 nucleotides match TRBD1. Germline loops: CDR1 SGHAT, CDR2 FQNNGV. The CDR3 has 15 amino acids. The CDR3 reads CASSPEWTGDYGYSF. The CDR3, as DNA: TGTGCCAGCAGCCCCGAATGGACAGGGGACTACGGCTATAGCTTC.

Comment on this clonotype: At one boundary the junction diverges from the germline segment, which might be a read error. J is TRBJ2-5 and V is TRBV7-9; D unclear. This CDR3 is 13 amino acids long. Looked up from germline, CDR1 is SEHNR and CDR2 is FQNEAQ (reference sequence). The DNA of the CDR3 is TGTGTCAGCAGCTTAGGTTTGTGGGAGACCCAGTACTTC. It is translated as CVSSLGLWETQYF.

This clonotype has at least ten counts. The chain uses TRBV29-1 and TRBJ1-2, with 8 bases identical to TRBD1. The V gene's germline CDR1 is SQVTM and CDR2 ANQGSEA. The CDR3 totals 12 residues. The trim removed 2 bases at V and 10 bases at J, leaving 6 bases unmatched. CDR3 in amino acids: CSVERVTGDYTF. CDR3 nucleotide sequence: TGCAGCGTTGAAAGGGTGACAGGGGACTACACCTTC.

In this sample, this clonotype turned up a few times. The chain joins TRBV7-8 to TRBJ1-3; D is ambiguous. The CDR3 sequence is 16 residues long. The germline CDR1 and CDR2 sequences are SGHVS and FQNEAQ. Trimming cost V 4 bases and J 2 bases, with 15 bases left between them. CDR3 sequence reads: CASSSELGWAGNTIYF. The CDR3 DNA reads TGTGCCAGCAGCTCCGAGCTCGGTTGGGCTGGAAACACCATATATTTT.

On this clonotype itself: With a much larger clone just one base away, this may be a read error. The conserved phenylalanine or tryptophan normally closing the CDR3 is absent here, so this likely arose from a read error. V usage is TRBV4-2 and J usage is TRBJ1-1; perhaps TRBD1 as D (6 bases). The germline V gene has CDR1 LGHNA and CDR2 YNFKEQ. CDR3 size: 15 residues. Trimming cost V 3 bases and J 1 base, with 12 bases left between them. The CDR3 sequence is CASSQAQGSNTEAFL. The CDR3 coding sequence is TGTGCCAGCAGCCAGGCACAGGGTTCGAACACTGAAGCTTTCTTA.

This clonotype was found a few times. This may come from a read error, since a much larger clone is one base off. V usage is TRBV11-2 and J usage is TRBJ2-5; 7 bases agree with TRBD1. Per germline, CDR1 SGHAT and CDR2 FQNNGV. The CDR3 runs 15 residues. The CDR3 DNA reads as TGTGTCAGCAGCCCATTACAGGGGCCACGGGAGACCCAGTACTTC. Its protein is CVSSPLQGPRETQYF.